The sequence of this T cell receptor (beta chain) was determined in a study of cytomegalovirus exposure and HLA in healthy donors. The study ran its PCR with 60 Vbeta and 13 Jbeta primers. Using immunoSEQ multiplex PCR, the repertoire was profiled, and TCRdb retains in-frame clones only, with some absent. The data show some 91,000 clones, with 86% seen just once and around a tenth held by the top ten. The V gene's germline CDR1 is SGHNT and CDR2 YYREEE (reference sequence). Trimming cost V 4 bases and J 2 bases, with 11 bases left between them. The CDR3 sequence is 14 residues long. Sequencing used PBMCs. The rearrangement joins TRBV5-4 to TRBJ2-3, with D possibly being TRBD1 (6 bases). The clonotype was recovered from a man under 40 in good health and CMV-seropositive. The CDR3 loop is CASSKGQITDTQYF. The CDR3 nucleotides read TGTGCCAGCAGCAAAGGACAGATCACAGATACGCAGTATTTT. Together with reference TRBV5-4 and TRBJ2-3, the CDR3 gives the full variable domain: ETGVTQSPTHLIKTRGQQVTLRCSSQSGHNTVSWYQQALGQGPQFIFQYYREEENGRGNFPPRFSGLQFPNYSSELNVNALELDDSALYLCASSKGQITDTQYFGPGTRLTVL.